This TCR beta chain was recorded in a study of control samples from healthy donors and cancer patients. This CDR3 comprises 14 residues. CDR1 is MNHNY and CDR2 is SVGAGI in the germline V gene (reference sequence). The germline V and J ends were trimmed by 5 bases and 4 bases, with 14 bases remaining between them. The table came from immunoSEQ multiplex PCR; TCRdb's copy has only in-frame clones and leaves some out. The top ten hold under 0.95% of the sample, which has approximately 60,000 clones, 80% to 95% seen once. The source of this sequence is a young man with colorectal cancer. The sample comprised PBMCs. The chain has TRBV6-6 and TRBJ1-2; D not resolved. In DNA, the CDR3 is TGTGCCAGCAGTATCAGGAGGGAGAGCTATGGCTACACCTTC. Protein product: CASSIRRESYGYTF.